Below, 25 T cell receptor beta chains from the same sample are listed, as sequenced in a study of cytomegalovirus exposure and HLA in healthy donors. PCR used 60 Vbeta primers and 13 Jbeta primers. Generated by immunoSEQ multiplex PCR, the TCRdb table keeps only in-frame clones and is missing some. The sample has some 160,000 clones, 70% to 80% seen once. The sequenced sample was PBMCs. The receptors here all came from a man aged 50-60 years in good health and CMV-seropositive.

V and J are TRBV5-5 and TRBJ1-2, with TRBD1 matching over 8 bases. This CDR3 region has 14 residues. Per germline, CDR1 SGHKS and CDR2 YYEKEE (reference sequence). V lost 5 bases, J lost 2 bases, and 5 bases stayed unmatched. Written as DNA, the CDR3 is TGTGCCAGCAGTACACAGGGGGACAACTATGGCTACACCTTC. It codes for CASSTQGDNYGYTF.

The chain uses TRBV10-3 and TRBJ1-1; 9 bases fit TRBD1. After removal of 5 bases from V and 8 bases from J, the junction contained 9 bases not matched to a gene. Germline CDR1 is ENHRY and CDR2 is SYGVKD. The CDR3 has 14 residues. As DNA, the CDR3 is TGTGCCATCAGTCCACAGGGGGCGGACGACGAAGCTTTCTTT. The encoded protein is CAISPQGADDEAFF.

The rearrangement uses TRBV10-3 and TRBJ1-1; 8 nucleotides match TRBD1. The J segment lost 1 base and the V segment lost 3 bases, leaving 4 bases of the junction unmatched. The CDR3 sequence is 15 residues long. Germline lookup yields CDR1 ENHRY and CDR2 SYGVKD. DNA of the CDR3: TGTGCCATCAGTGATTTTGGACAGGGGAACACTGAAGCTTTCTTT. This codes for CAISDFGQGNTEAFF.

The chain's CDR3 is CACTTRYTEAFF. The CDR3 DNA sequence: TGTGCCTGTACGACACGTTACACTGAAGCTTTCTTT. The chain joins TRBV30 to TRBJ1-1; D unresolved. Germline-derived CDR1 and CDR2 are GTSNPN and SVGIG (reference sequence). The CDR3 sequence is 12 residues long. Trimming removed 6 bases at V and 3 bases at J, with 11 bases between.

The genes are TRBV4-3 and TRBJ2-2; maybe TRBD2 (6 bases). CDR3 length: 18 amino acids. The V and J ends lost 0 bases and 5 bases respectively, with 19 bases between them. The germline gives CDR1 LGHNA, CDR2 YSLEER. Here the CDR3 reads CASSQEKKSRTNTGELFF. As DNA, the CDR3 is TGCGCCAGCAGCCAAGAGAAGAAGTCCCGGACTAATACCGGGGAGCTGTTTTTT.

The chain joins TRBV6-5 to TRBJ2-2, with D possibly TRBD2 on 7 matching bases. CDR1 MNHEY and CDR2 SVGAGI come from the germline V gene. Between the trimmed V and J ends, which lost 2 bases and 6 bases, there was a span of 13 bases. The CDR3 sequence is 15 residues long. The CDR3 loop is CASSYGGAVAGELFF. CDR3 DNA sequence: TGTGCCAGCAGTTACGGGGGGGCCGTAGCCGGGGAGCTGTTTTTT.

V is TRBV6-6 and J is TRBJ2-1; D ambiguous. The germline gives CDR1 MNHNY, CDR2 SVGAGI (reference sequence). Trimming removed 6 bases from V and 1 base from J, with 7 bases in between. This CDR3 is 13 amino acids long. CDR3 DNA sequence: TGTGCCAGCAGAGGAGCGTCCTACAATGAGCAGTTCTTC. It specifies CASRGASYNEQFF.

The chain links TRBV13 to TRBJ2-7; 8 nucleotides align to TRBD2. With V trimmed by 3 bases and J by 0 bases, 4 bases remained unmatched. The germline gives CDR1 PRHDT, CDR2 FYEKMQ (reference sequence). This CDR3 spans 15 amino acids. This chain's CDR3 is CASSFPGTSSYEQYF. CDR3 sequence (DNA): TGTGCCAGCAGCTTCCCCGGGACTAGCTCCTACGAGCAGTACTTC. Supplemented by reference TRBV13 and TRBJ2-7, the full variable domain reads AAGVIQSPRHLIKEKRETATLKCYPIPRHDTVYWYQQGPGQDPQFLISFYEKMQSDKGSIPDRFSAQQFSDYHSELNMSSLELGDSALYFCASSFPGTSSYEQYFGPGTRLTVT.

This clone was picked up one time. J is TRBJ2-1 and V is TRBV12-5, with 10 bases identical to TRBD2. CDR1 LGHNT and CDR2 FRNRAP come from the germline V gene. The trim removed 2 bases at V and 10 bases at J, leaving 2 bases unmatched. The CDR3 is made up of 13 amino acids. CDR3 DNA: TGTGCTAGTGGTTTGACTAGCGGGGTCGAGCAGTTCTTC. Translating gives CASGLTSGVEQFF.

The V call is TRBV5-5, the J call TRBJ2-1; no firm D call. The germline gives CDR1 SGHKS, CDR2 YYEKEE (reference sequence). V lost 3 bases, J lost 0 bases, and 10 bases lay in between. CDR3 size: 15 residues. The CDR3 DNA reads TGTGCCAGCAGCTCCCAGCCGGGCTCCTACAATGAGCAGTTCTTC. As protein: CASSSQPGSYNEQFF.

This clone has only a few counts. The chain recombines TRBV4-3 with TRBJ1-1; D is perhaps TRBD1 (5 bases). Trimming shortened V by 4 bases and J by 1 base, and 10 bases separated the two germline ends. The length of the CDR3 is 14 residues. The germline gives CDR1 LGHNA, CDR2 YSLEER. The CDR3 nucleotides read TGCGCCAGCAGCCTGGGTAGGGGGAACACTGAAGCTTTCTTT. Protein: CASSLGRGNTEAFF.

This clone showed up just a few times. The chain combines TRBV4-2 with TRBJ2-1, with TRBD1 matching over 7 bases. The junction had 2 bases not matched to a gene; V was cut back by 0 bases and J by 3 bases. The CDR3 totals 15 residues. The germline V gene encodes CDR1 LGHNA and CDR2 YNFKEQ. This CDR3 is CASSQEGTDYNEQFF. DNA of the CDR3: TGTGCCAGCAGCCAAGAGGGGACAGACTACAATGAGCAGTTCTTC.

This chain uses TRBV11-3 with TRBJ1-2; D uncertain. V was shortened by 5 bases and J by 6 bases, with 13 bases between the two germline ends. The V gene's germline CDR1 is SGHNT and CDR2 YENEEA. CDR3 size: 13 residues. CDR3 region: CASSTNHGDGYTF. As DNA, the CDR3 is TGTGCCAGCAGCACAAATCACGGGGATGGCTACACCTTC.

The DNA for the CDR3 is TGTGCCAGCAGTTACTCTGGCAGGAACACTGAAGCTTTCTTT. This encodes CASSYSGRNTEAFF. The V call is TRBV6-5, the J call TRBJ1-1; D gene ambiguous. CDR1 is MNHEY, CDR2 SVGAGI, per germline. V dropped 0 bases and J dropped 1 base, with 6 bases sitting between them. CDR3 length equals 14 residues.

The chain is built from TRBV4-1 and TRBJ2-7, with D tentatively TRBD1 (9 bases). This CDR3 spans 18 amino acids. V lost 2 bases, J lost 5 bases, and 25 bases lay in between. From germline, CDR1 is MGHRA and CDR2 YSYEKL. DNA of the CDR3: TGCGCCAGCAGCCAAACGGGGGGGACAGGGAAGGTTCAAGACGAGCAGTACTTC. Translation: CASSQTGGTGKVQDEQYF.

A single count supports this clone. The rearrangement joins TRBV7-6 to TRBJ2-7; 7 positions agree with TRBD1. Per the germline V gene, CDR1 is SGHVS and CDR2 is FNYEAQ. V dropped 3 bases and J dropped 1; count of bases not matched to a gene: 3. The CDR3 is 14 amino acids. CDR3 sequence reads: CASSLGDSSYEQYF. Here the CDR3 DNA reads TGTGCCAGCAGCTTGGGGGACAGTTCCTACGAGCAGTACTTC.

The J gene is TRBJ2-1, the V gene TRBV21-1; the DNA was not used to check the table's D call, TRBD1. TRBV21-1 represents a pseudogene. CDR3 length: 16 residues. The DNA for the CDR3 is TGTGCCAGCAGCCCCTCACAGGGGGCCTCCTACAATGAGCAGTTCTTC. Its protein product is CASSPSQGASYNEQFF.

The chain recombines TRBV4-3 with TRBJ1-5; 9 positions match TRBD1. Germline V gene sequence: CDR1 LGHNA, CDR2 YSLEER. V shed 4 bases, J shed 5 bases, and the junction held 6 bases outside the gene matches. The length of the CDR3 is 15 residues. CDR3 nucleotides: TGCGCCAGCAGCCGTAACAGGGGGCGAGATCAGCCCCAGCATTTT. Translation gives CASSRNRGRDQPQHF.

This clone appeared once. The J gene is TRBJ2-3, the V gene TRBV7-3; 11 bases fit TRBD2. This CDR3 contains 16 residues. Per the germline V gene, CDR1 is SGHTA and CDR2 is FQGTGA. V trimming: 6 bases; J trimming: 1 base; junction bases outside the gene matches: 6. CDR3 bases: TGTGCCAGCAGACCTACTAGCGGGGGACGCACAGATACGCAGTATTTT. The encoded protein is CASRPTSGGRTDTQYF.

The chain couples TRBV28 to TRBJ2-7, with a possible D match to TRBD1 (5 bases). The germline V gene has CDR1 MDHEN and CDR2 SYDVKM. Trimming stripped 7 bases from V and 3 bases from J, with 16 bases between. The CDR3 has 14 residues. The CDR3 coding sequence is TGTGCCAGCACCGGACAAGGCGGTGGCTACGAGCAGTACTTC. Encoded protein: CASTGQGGGYEQYF.

The J gene is TRBJ2-2, the V gene TRBV7-2; D might be TRBD1 (6 bases). The germline V and J ends were trimmed by 1 base and 3 bases, with 12 bases remaining between them. Looked up from germline, CDR1 is SGHTA and CDR2 is FQGNSA. This CDR3 is built from 16 residues. This CDR3 is CASSLVPRGYTGELFF. CDR3 DNA sequence: TGTGCCAGCAGCTTAGTTCCCAGGGGATACACCGGGGAGCTGTTTTTT.

This chain uses TRBV6-5 with TRBJ1-2; D is perhaps TRBD1 (6 bases). The V end was cut by 2 bases, the J end by 4 bases, with 14 bases between. This CDR3 has 15 residues. CDR1 and CDR2 (germline): MNHEY, SVGAGI. CDR3 amino acids: CASSYTGTLFYGYTF. DNA for the CDR3: TGTGCCAGCAGTTACACCGGGACATTGTTCTATGGCTACACCTTC.

This clone was seen just once. The rearrangement joins TRBV5-1 to TRBJ2-5, with TRBD2 as a possible D gene (7 bases). The J call could be wrong; TRBJ2-7 is a better fit for the DNA end. The CDR3 contains 14 residues. Germline assignment: CDR1 SGHRS and CDR2 YFSETQ. CDR3 in amino acids: CASSKGGDTYEQYF. Written as DNA, the CDR3 is TGCGCCAGCAGTAAAGGGGGGGACACCTACGAGCAGTACTTC.

V usage is TRBV6-5 and J usage is TRBJ1-1; the D is unclear. Germline CDR1 is MNHEY and CDR2 is SVGAGI. The CDR3 extends over 12 amino acids. V lost 5 bases and J lost 5, with 9 bases in between. CDR3 sequence reads: CASSDPGTEAFF. The CDR3 DNA reads TGTGCCAGCAGTGACCCGGGGACTGAAGCTTTCTTT.

The chain has TRBV5-1 and TRBJ2-7; D remains ambiguous. CDR1 is SGHRS, CDR2 YFSETQ, per germline. The CDR3 loop spans 14 amino acids. Trimming cost V 0 bases and J 2 bases, with 9 bases left between them. The DNA of the CDR3 is TGCGCCAGCAGCTTGGCGAGCGCTACCTACGAGCAGTACTTC. It yields the protein CASSLASATYEQYF.